The clone carrying this TCR beta chain turned up a few times. Its antigen remains unknown. This record belongs to a study of CD8+ T cells in alopecia areata. In the study overall: In an open-label trial, patients got 5 to 10 mg tofacitinib twice daily. Notes on the study in general: Lesional tissue from the scalp (especially in alopecia totalis/universalis) showed higher clonality than normal scalp. Many of the expanded lesional clones endured in scalp and blood while on tofacitinib.

Regarding treatment: oral pan-JAK inhibitor, 5-10 mg twice daily. Alopecia areata patients provided lesional scalp punch biopsies and peripheral blood. The authors extracted RNA and reverse transcribed it into cDNA as the sequencing template. Measured with immunoSEQ multiplex PCR; TCRdb has only the in-frame clones, and not every one. The sample consists of around 210,000 clones, about 64% of them appearing once. CDR1 LGHNA and CDR2 YSLEER come from the germline V gene. The CDR3 contains 15 residues. Trimming took 0 bases from V and 2 from J, leaving 10 bases between them. The specimen comprised CD4+ T cells sorted from blood, sampled at week 4, from a patient treated with tofacitinib. The chain recombines TRBV4-3 with TRBJ2-5, with D hard to call. The receptor's source is a human donor with alopecia areata. The DNA of the CDR3 is TGCGCCAGCAGCCAAGACCCCTACCCGCAAGAGACCCAGTACTTC. This translates into CASSQDPYPQETQYF.